Listed here are 18 T cell receptor beta chains from one sample, sequenced in a study of T-cell reconstitution after alpha-beta-depleted transplantation in children. TCRbeta library preparation incorporated unique molecular identifiers. MiXCR, run by TCRdb on the PCR reads, gives a single entry per CDR3 protein. The profile covers a few hundred thousand distinct CDR3 sequences, with 9.5% to 15% appearing a single time and about 6% taken by the ten largest. The source material was PBMCs from the stem cell graft donor, sampled from the stem cell graft. The source is a human donor who donated a stem cell graft to a child with combined immunodeficiency.

Only one count was recorded for this clonotype. V gene TRBV15 combines with J gene TRBJ1-2; 8 nucleotides align to TRBD1. The CDR3 runs to 14 residues. J gave up 8 bases and V 9 bases, and 14 bases lay outside the gene matches. Germline CDR1 LNHNV, CDR2 YYDKDF (reference sequence). CDR3 sequence: CATLLSGTGVGYTF. The CDR3 DNA reads TGTGCCACTCTCCTCTCCGGGACAGGCGTCGGCTACACCTTC. Based on the CDR3 plus reference TRBV15 and TRBJ1-2, the full variable domain is DAMVIQNPRYQVTQFGKPVTLSCSQTLNHNVMYWYQQKSSQAPKLLFHYYDKDFNNEADTPDNFQSRRPNTSFCFLDIRSPGLGDTAMYLCATLLSGTGVGYTFGSGTRLTVV.

This rearrangement joins TRBV4-3 to TRBJ2-2; D is undetermined. The V end was cut by 2 bases, the J end by 3 bases, with 7 bases between. The CDR3 is 14 residues long. Germline V gene sequence: CDR1 LGHNA, CDR2 YSLEER. The CDR3 protein is CASSQRMHTGELFF. Written as DNA, the CDR3 is TGCGCCAGCAGCCAAAGGATGCACACCGGGGAGCTGTTTTTT.

The CDR3 loop reads CASSPLLGGGDQETQYF. The CDR3 DNA reads as TGTGCCAGCAGCCCCCTTCTGGGGGGGGGGGATCAGGAGACCCAGTACTTC. The rearrangement links TRBV7-2 to TRBJ2-5, with 7 bases fitting TRBD2. Looked up from germline, CDR1 is SGHTA and CDR2 is FQGNSA. The CDR3 is 17 residues long. With 5 bases clipped from V and 5 bases from J, the junction kept 17 bases outside the gene matches.

J is TRBJ1-2 and V is TRBV5-5; D is possibly TRBD1 (5 bases). The germline CDR1 and CDR2 sequences are SGHKS and YYEKEE (reference sequence). Trimming removed 1 base at V and 4 bases at J, with 14 bases between. The CDR3 contains 15 residues. The CDR3 bases are TGTGCCAGCAGCTTGTTGGGGGACGAGGGCTATGGCTACACCTTC. Translating it yields CASSLLGDEGYGYTF.

J is TRBJ2-1 and V is TRBV28; 7 nucleotides align to TRBD1. The CDR3 spans 14 residues. Germline V gene lookup returns CDR1 MDHEN and CDR2 SYDVKM. V lost 6 bases to trimming and J lost 3 bases; unmatched junction nucleotides: 5. CDR3 bases: TGTGCCAGCAGCATCGACAGGGACTACAATGAGCAGTTCTTC. Translated: CASSIDRDYNEQFF. The variable domain in full, with the rest retrieved from reference TRBV28 and TRBJ2-1, is DVKVTQSSRYLVKRTGEKVFLECVQDMDHENMFWYRQDPGLGLRLIYFSYDVKMKEKGDIPEGYSVSREKKERFSLILESASTNQTSMYLCASSIDRDYNEQFFGPGTRLTVL.

This clonotype came up many times. V is TRBV15 and J is TRBJ1-1; D may be TRBD1 (6 bases). The CDR3 length is 15 residues. V gave up 0 bases and J gave up 1 base, with 9 bases separating them. Germline CDR1 is LNHNV and CDR2 is YYDKDF (reference sequence). The DNA of the CDR3 is TGTGCCACCAGCAGAGATCGGACAGCGAACACTGAAGCTTTCTTT. Protein: CATSRDRTANTEAFF.

This clonotype came up a few times. The J gene is TRBJ1-4, the V gene TRBV11-2; 8 nucleotides agree with TRBD1. CDR3 length: 14 amino acids. V was clipped by 5 bases and J by 5 bases; unmatched bases: 4. CDR1 and CDR2 (germline): SGHAT, FQNNGV. The CDR3 spells CASSRTGRNEKLFF. DNA of the CDR3: TGTGCCAGCAGCCGGACAGGGCGAAATGAAAAACTGTTTTTT.

The V and J genes are TRBV9 and TRBJ2-3, with 8 bases lining up with TRBD1. Germline trimming cut 0 bases from V and 5 bases from J; bases unmatched to any gene: 5. Germline V gene lookup returns CDR1 SGDLS and CDR2 YYNGEE. The CDR3 has 15 residues. CDR3 sequence reads: CASSVGGTGQDTQYF. As DNA, the CDR3 is TGTGCCAGCAGCGTAGGCGGGACAGGACAAGATACGCAGTATTTT.

The chain joins TRBV20-1 to TRBJ1-3; the D is unclear. Germline CDR1 and CDR2: DFQATT and SNEGSKA (reference sequence). The CDR3 runs 16 residues. Trimming pared 2 bases from V and 4 bases from J, leaving 18 bases between. CDR3 DNA: TGCAGTGCTAGATCGAAGGTGGGGTGGAACGGAAACACCATATATTTT. Translating it yields CSARSKVGWNGNTIYF.

This clonotype was seen many times. The chain employs TRBV12-3 or TRBV12-4 and TRBJ1-6, with 8 bases lining up with TRBD1. V shed 5 bases, J shed 9 bases, and the junction held 6 bases outside the gene matches. CDR3 length: 14 amino acids. The CDR3 sequence: CASSIGTGSSPLHF. In nucleotides, the CDR3 is TGTGCCAGCAGTATCGGGACAGGTTCTTCACCCCTCCACTTT.

The V and J genes are TRBV28 and TRBJ1-1, with TRBD1 as a possible D gene (5 bases). The CDR3 consists of 12 residues. The germline CDR1 and CDR2 sequences are MDHEN and SYDVKM. Trimming removed 2 bases from V and 8 bases from J, with 9 bases in between. The CDR3 sequence: CASSLKGREAFF. CDR3 sequence (DNA): TGTGCCAGCAGTTTAAAGGGGAGGGAAGCTTTCTTT.

This sequence joins TRBV14 and TRBJ1-5; D ambiguous. V lost 4 bases and J lost 4, with 5 bases in between. The CDR3 loop spans 12 amino acids. Germline CDR1 is SGHDN and CDR2 is FVKESK. The CDR3 nucleotides are TGTGCCAGCAGCCGCCTTAATCAGCCCCAGCATTTT. Translating it yields CASSRLNQPQHF.

This clonotype was recorded at least ten times. This chain uses TRBV10-2 with TRBJ2-3; TRBD1 agrees at 12 bases. Germline assignment: CDR1 WSHSY and CDR2 SAAADI. V trimming: 8 bases; J trimming: 5 bases; junction bases outside the gene matches: 5. The CDR3 has 14 residues. The CDR3 here is CASLGQGAEDTQYF. The CDR3, as DNA: TGCGCCAGCCTGGGACAGGGGGCTGAAGATACGCAGTATTTT.

This clonotype was observed at least ten times. The chain joins TRBV20-1 to TRBJ2-7; TRBD1 might be the D (5 bases). The CDR3 is 14 residues long. Per the germline V gene, CDR1 is DFQATT and CDR2 is SNEGSKA (reference sequence). V was trimmed by 1 base and J by 0 bases, leaving 10 bases between them. The CDR3 DNA is TGCAGTGCTAGAGGAGCAGACAGCTCCTACGAGCAGTACTTC. As protein: CSARGADSSYEQYF.

The rearrangement uses TRBV28 and TRBJ1-1; 9 positions agree with TRBD1. CDR1 and CDR2 from the germline V gene are MDHEN and SYDVKM. Trimming cost V 10 bases and J 4 bases; bases outside gene matches: 16. There are 16 residues in the CDR3. The CDR3 DNA follows: TGTGCCACCCTGGGGCGGGGACAGGGAACCGGCACTGAAGCTTTCTTT. This translates into CATLGRGQGTGTEAFF.

The V gene is TRBV9, the J gene TRBJ2-3; 7 bases match TRBD1. V lost 6 bases and J lost 1; bases outside the gene matches: 11. Germline V CDR1 and CDR2: SGDLS, YYNGEE. The CDR3 loop spans 16 amino acids. The CDR3 DNA reads TGTGCCAGCACCCTGGGATATCAGGGGGGCACAGATACGCAGTATTTT. Its translation: CASTLGYQGGTDTQYF. The full variable domain, with the rest looked up from reference TRBV9 and TRBJ2-3, is DSGVTQTPKHLITATGQRVTLRCSPRSGDLSVYWYQQSLDQGLQFLIQYYNGEERAKGNILERFSAQQFPDLHSELNLSSLELGDSALYFCASTLGYQGGTDTQYFGPGTRLTVL.

This clonotype was counted many times. The DNA for the CDR3 is TGCAGCGTTGATAGCGGAGGTGAGGGTTGGGATACGCAGTATTTT. It yields the protein CSVDSGGEGWDTQYF. The rearrangement uses TRBV29-1 and TRBJ2-3, with a possible D match to TRBD2 (6 bases). With 3 bases removed from V and 6 bases from J, the gap between germline ends came to 19 bases. There are 15 residues in the CDR3. Per germline, CDR1 SQVTM and CDR2 ANQGSEA.

There are a few counts of this clonotype. The V and J genes are TRBV3-1 and TRBJ2-7, with D unclear. CDR3 length equals 12 residues. Trimming stripped 1 base from V and 3 bases from J, with 4 bases between. Per germline, CDR1 LGHDT and CDR2 YNNKEL (reference sequence). CDR3 nucleotide sequence: TGTGCCAGCAGCCAAGTGGACTACGAGCAGTACTTC. Its translation is CASSQVDYEQYF.